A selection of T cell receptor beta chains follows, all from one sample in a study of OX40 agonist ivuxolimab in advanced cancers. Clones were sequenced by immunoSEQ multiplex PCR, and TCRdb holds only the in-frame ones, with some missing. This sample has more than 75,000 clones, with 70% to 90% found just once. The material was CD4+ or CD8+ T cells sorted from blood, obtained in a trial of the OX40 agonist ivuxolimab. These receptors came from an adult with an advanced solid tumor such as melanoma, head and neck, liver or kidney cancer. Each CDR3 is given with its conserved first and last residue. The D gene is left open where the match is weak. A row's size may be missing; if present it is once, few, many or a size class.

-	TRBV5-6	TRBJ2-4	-	TGTGCCAGCAGCCTTGGGTCAGCCAAAAACATTCAGTACTTC	CASSLGSAKNIQYF
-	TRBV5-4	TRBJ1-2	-	TGTGCCAGCAGAGCCCTCCGGGGGTATGGCTACACCTTC	CASRALRGYGYTF
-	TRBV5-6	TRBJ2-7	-	TGTGCCAGCAGCCCGGGGGGTGTCAGGGGCGAGCAGTACTTC	CASSPGGVRGEQYF
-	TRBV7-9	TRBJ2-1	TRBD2	TGTGCCAGCAGCCCCGGGGCGGGGGGGCGGTATGAGCAGTTCTTC	CASSPGAGGRYEQFF
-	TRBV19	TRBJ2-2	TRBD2	TGTGCCAGTAGTATAGCAGCGAGGACTAGCGGATACACCGGGGAGCTGTTTTTT	CASSIAARTSGYTGELFF
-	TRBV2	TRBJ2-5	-	TGTGCCAGCAGTGAACCCTTGGGGGAGACCCAGTACTTC	CASSEPLGETQYF
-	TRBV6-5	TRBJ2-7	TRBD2	TGTGCCAGCAGTTTAGCGGGAGGCCCCTACGAGCAGTACTTC	CASSLAGGPYEQYF
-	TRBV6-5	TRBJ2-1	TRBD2	TGTGCCAGCAGTTACTCCCTAGCGGATACAATGGAGCAGTTCTTC	CASSYSLADTMEQFF
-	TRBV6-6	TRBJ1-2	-	TGTGCCAGCAGTTATGGGGGGGCATATGGCTACACCTTC	CASSYGGAYGYTF
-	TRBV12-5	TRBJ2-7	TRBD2	TGTGCTAGTGGTTTGGTATTGGGGGGGAAGAGCGAGCAGTACTTC	CASGLVLGGKSEQYF
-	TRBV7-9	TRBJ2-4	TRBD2	TGTGCCAGCAGCTCGGGAGGGCCGGGAAACATTCAGTACTTC	CASSSGGPGNIQYF
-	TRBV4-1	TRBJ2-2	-	TGCGCCAGCAGCCAAGTTAGACTAGGGAACGGGGAGCTGTTTTTT	CASSQVRLGNGELFF
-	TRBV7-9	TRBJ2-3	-	TGTGCCAGCAGCTTAAAGGGGTTGTTGGCAGATACGCAGTATTTT	CASSLKGLLADTQYF
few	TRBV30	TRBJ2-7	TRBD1	TGTGCCTGGAGCAGGGACAGGGGTGTAGGCGAGCAGTACTTC	CAWSRDRGVGEQYF
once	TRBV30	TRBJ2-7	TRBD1	TGTGCCATCGACAGGGGGCTGACCTACGAGCAGTACTTC	CAIDRGLTYEQYF
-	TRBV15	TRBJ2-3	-	TGTGCCACCGCGGTTGGGGGAACAGATACGCAGTATTTT	CATAVGGTDTQYF
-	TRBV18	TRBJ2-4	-	TGTGCCAGCTCACCAACGGTTAGGGGCATTCAGTACTTC	CASSPTVRGIQYF
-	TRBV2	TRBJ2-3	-	TGTGCCAGCTCGCGGGGAGGAGAGACGGATACGCAGTATTTT	CASSRGGETDTQYF
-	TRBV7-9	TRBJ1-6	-	TGTGCCAGCAGCTTAGGGCCTTCAGATTCACCCCTCCACTTT	CASSLGPSDSPLHF
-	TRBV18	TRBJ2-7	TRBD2	TGTGCCAGCTCACCACCGGGATCCGGGAGGGCCTACGAGCAGTACTTC	CASSPPGSGRAYEQYF
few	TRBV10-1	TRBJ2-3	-	TGCGCCAGCAGTGAGTTGGCCCAATCGGCAGATACGCAGTATTTT	CASSELAQSADTQYF
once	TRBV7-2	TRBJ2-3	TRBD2	TGTGCCAGCAGCTTAGCGCTGTCTAGCGGGGGGTTAGATACGCAGTATTTT	CASSLALSSGGLDTQYF
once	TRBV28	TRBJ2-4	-	TGTGCCAGCAGTCTAGGGGTCATCGGCATTCAGTACTTC	CASSLGVIGIQYF
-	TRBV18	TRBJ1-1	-	TGTGCCAGCTCCCAGGCTGGGGCGCCTGAAGCTTTCTTT	CASSQAGAPEAFF
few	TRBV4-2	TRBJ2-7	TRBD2	TGTGCCAGCAGCCAAGTTGGACTAGCGGGAGGGTTTATGTACGAGCAGTACTTC	CASSQVGLAGGFMYEQYF
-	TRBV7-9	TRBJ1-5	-	TGTGCCAGCAGCTTAGTGGGGAGCAATCAGCCCCAGCATTTT	CASSLVGSNQPQHF
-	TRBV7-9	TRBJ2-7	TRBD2	TGTGCCAGCAGCGAGGGACTAGCGGGAGTCGGCTACGAGCAGTACTTC	CASSEGLAGVGYEQYF
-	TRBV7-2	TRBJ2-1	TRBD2	TGTGCCAGCAGCCCGGCGGTGACTAGCGGGGGCAATGAGCAGTTCTTC	CASSPAVTSGGNEQFF
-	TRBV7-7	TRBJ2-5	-	TGTGCCAGCAGCCAGGACAGCCTCGCGACCCAGTACTTC	CASSQDSLATQYF
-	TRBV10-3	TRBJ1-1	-	TGTGCCATCAGTGAGGCAGGGGCCGAAGCTTTCTTT	CAISEAGAEAFF
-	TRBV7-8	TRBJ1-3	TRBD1	TGTGCCAGCAGCTACGGTACCGGGACAGGGGGAAACACCATATATTTT	CASSYGTGTGGNTIYF
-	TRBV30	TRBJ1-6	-	TGTGCCTGGAATCGTGACAACAATTCACCCCTCCACTTT	CAWNRDNNSPLHF
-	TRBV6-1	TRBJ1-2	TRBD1	TGTGCCAGCAGCCAAGTACAGGGGCGAGGTGGCTACACCTTC	CASSQVQGRGGYTF